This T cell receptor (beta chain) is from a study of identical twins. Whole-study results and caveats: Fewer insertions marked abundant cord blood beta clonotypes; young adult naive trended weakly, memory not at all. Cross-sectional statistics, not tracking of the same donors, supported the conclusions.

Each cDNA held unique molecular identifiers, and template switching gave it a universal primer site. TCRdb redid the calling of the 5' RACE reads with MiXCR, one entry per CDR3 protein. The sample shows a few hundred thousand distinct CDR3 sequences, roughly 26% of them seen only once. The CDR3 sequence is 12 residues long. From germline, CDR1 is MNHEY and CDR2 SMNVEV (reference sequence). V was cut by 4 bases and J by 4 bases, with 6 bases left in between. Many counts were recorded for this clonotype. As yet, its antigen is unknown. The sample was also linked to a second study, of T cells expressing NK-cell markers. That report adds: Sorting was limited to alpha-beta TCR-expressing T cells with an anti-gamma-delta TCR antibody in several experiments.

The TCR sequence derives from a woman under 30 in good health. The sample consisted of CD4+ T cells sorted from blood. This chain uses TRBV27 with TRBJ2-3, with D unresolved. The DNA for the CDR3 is TGTGCCAGCAGTTATAGAGCAGATACGCAGTATTTT. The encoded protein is CASSYRADTQYF.